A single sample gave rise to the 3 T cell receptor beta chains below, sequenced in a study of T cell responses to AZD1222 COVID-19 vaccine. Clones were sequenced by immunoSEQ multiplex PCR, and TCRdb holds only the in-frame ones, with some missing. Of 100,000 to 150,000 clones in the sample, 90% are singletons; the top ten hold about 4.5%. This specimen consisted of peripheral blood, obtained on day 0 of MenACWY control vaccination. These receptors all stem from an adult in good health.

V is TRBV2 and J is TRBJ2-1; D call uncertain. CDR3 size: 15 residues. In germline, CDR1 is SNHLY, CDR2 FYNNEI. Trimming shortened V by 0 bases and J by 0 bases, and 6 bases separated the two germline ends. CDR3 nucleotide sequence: TGTGCCAGCAGTGAAGCTAGGGTCTCCTACAATGAGCAGTTCTTC. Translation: CASSEARVSYNEQFF.

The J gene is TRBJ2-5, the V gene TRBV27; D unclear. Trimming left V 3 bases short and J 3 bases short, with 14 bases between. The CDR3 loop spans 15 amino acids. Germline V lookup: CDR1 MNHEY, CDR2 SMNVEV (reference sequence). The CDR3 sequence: CASSFRSTSKETQYF. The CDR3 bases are TGTGCCAGCAGTTTTCGCAGTACTTCGAAAGAGACCCAGTACTTC.

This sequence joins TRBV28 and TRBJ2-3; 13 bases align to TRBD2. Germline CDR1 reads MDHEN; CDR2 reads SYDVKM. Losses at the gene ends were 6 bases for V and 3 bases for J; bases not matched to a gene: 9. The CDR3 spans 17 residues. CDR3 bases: TGTGCCAGCAGCAGAGGGACTAGCGGGACGGGGACAGATACGCAGTATTTT. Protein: CASSRGTSGTGTDTQYF.